This T cell receptor (beta chain) was retrieved from a study of CD8 T cells in ankylosing spondylitis. In its sample, this clonotype was seen many times. Antigen unknown. Broader study findings: Ankylosing spondylitis blood appeared to carry a characteristic TCR beta motif of roughly 8 highly homologous variants.

This CDR3 is built from 10 residues. CDR1 and CDR2 (germline): DFQATT, SNEGSKA (reference sequence). The junction had 2 bases not matched to a gene; V was cut back by 8 bases and J by 5 bases. Libraries of TCR beta came from quantitative 5'-RACE with molecular barcodes. TCRdb reprocessed the 5' RACE reads via MiXCR and lists one record per CDR3 protein. The sample includes 150,000 to 200,000 distinct CDR3 sequences, approximately 9.9% of them seen just once. Sequencing was carried out using blood, either unsorted or a sorted T cell fraction (not recorded which). This receptor was obtained from a female donor with ankylosing spondylitis or in good health (not recorded which). The chain recombines TRBV20-1 with TRBJ2-5; 7 positions agree with TRBD1. CDR3 DNA sequence: TGCAGTACAGGGGTCGAGACCCAGTACTTC. Amino acids: CSTGVETQYF.